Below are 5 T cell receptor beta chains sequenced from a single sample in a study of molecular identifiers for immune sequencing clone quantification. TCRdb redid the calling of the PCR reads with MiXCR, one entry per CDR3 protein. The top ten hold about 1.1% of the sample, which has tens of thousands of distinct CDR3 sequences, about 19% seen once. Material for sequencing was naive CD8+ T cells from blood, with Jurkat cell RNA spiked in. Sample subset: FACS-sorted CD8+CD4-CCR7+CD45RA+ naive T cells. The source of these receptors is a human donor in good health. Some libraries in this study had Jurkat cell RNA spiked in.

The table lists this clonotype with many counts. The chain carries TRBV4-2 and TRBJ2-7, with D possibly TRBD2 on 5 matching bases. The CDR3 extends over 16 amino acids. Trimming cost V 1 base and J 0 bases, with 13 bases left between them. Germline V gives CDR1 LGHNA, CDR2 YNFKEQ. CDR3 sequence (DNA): TGTGCCAGCAGCCAAGCCGCGGACTGGAGCTCCTACGAGCAGTACTTC. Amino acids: CASSQAADWSSYEQYF.

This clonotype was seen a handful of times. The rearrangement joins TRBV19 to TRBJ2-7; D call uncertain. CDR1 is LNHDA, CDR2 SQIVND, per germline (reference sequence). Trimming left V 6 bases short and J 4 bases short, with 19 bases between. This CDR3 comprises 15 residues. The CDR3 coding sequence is TGTGCCAGTAGCGTAACGACCGGGTTAATGTACGAGCAGTACTTC. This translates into CASSVTTGLMYEQYF.

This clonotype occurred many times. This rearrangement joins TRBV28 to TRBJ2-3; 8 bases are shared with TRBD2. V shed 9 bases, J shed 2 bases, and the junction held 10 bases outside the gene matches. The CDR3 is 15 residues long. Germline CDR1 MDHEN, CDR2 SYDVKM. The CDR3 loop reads CASSISGGPTDTQYF. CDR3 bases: TGTGCCAGTAGTATTTCGGGAGGGCCCACAGATACGCAGTATTTT. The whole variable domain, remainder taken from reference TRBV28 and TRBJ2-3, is DVKVTQSSRYLVKRTGEKVFLECVQDMDHENMFWYRQDPGLGLRLIYFSYDVKMKEKGDIPEGYSVSREKKERFSLILESASTNQTSMYLCASSISGGPTDTQYFGPGTRLTVL.

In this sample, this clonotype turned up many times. CDR3 sequence (DNA): TGTGCCAGCAGCTTAGCCAGCGGGATGTACACAGATACGCAGTATTTT. It yields the protein CASSLASGMYTDTQYF. V gene TRBV7-6 combines with J gene TRBJ2-3; 7 bases line up with TRBD2. This CDR3 contains 16 residues. V lost 0 bases to trimming and J lost 2 bases; unmatched junction nucleotides: 5. The V gene's germline CDR1 is SGHVS and CDR2 FNYEAQ.

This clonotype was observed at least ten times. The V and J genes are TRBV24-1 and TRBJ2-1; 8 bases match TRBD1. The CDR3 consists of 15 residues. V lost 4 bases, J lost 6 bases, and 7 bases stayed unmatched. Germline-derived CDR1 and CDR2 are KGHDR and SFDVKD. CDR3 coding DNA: TGTGCCACCAGTGACTATCAGGGGGCCGGCAATGAGCAGTTCTTC. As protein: CATSDYQGAGNEQFF.